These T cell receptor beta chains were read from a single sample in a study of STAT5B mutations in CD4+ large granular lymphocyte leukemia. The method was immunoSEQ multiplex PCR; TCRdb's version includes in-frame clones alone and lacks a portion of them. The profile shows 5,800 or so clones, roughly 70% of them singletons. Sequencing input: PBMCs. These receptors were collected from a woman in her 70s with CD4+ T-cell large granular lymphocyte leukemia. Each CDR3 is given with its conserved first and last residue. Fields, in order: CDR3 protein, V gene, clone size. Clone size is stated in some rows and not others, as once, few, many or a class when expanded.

cdr3_aa: CATRQGNTGELFF; v_call: TRBV9; clone_size: once
cdr3_aa: CASSEGTDPSYTF; v_call: TRBV2; clone_size: NA
cdr3_aa: CATSRDSNTEAFF; v_call: TRBV10-1; clone_size: few
cdr3_aa: CASSLDRAEQYF; v_call: TRBV13; clone_size: NA
cdr3_aa: CASSVELQGTEAFF; v_call: TRBV9; clone_size: few
cdr3_aa: CASSPPGQGNSPLHF; v_call: TRBV9; clone_size: NA
cdr3_aa: CASRIHEKLFF; v_call: TRBV19; clone_size: NA
cdr3_aa: CASSLGLAGGWGTDTQYF; v_call: TRBV7-6; clone_size: NA
cdr3_aa: CASSKGQGETGELFF; v_call: TRBV5-1; clone_size: NA
cdr3_aa: CASSALGGINNEQFF; v_call: TRBV5-1; clone_size: NA
cdr3_aa: CASSARWGGDTEAFF; v_call: TRBV27; clone_size: few
cdr3_aa: CSVSLGTVGANVLTF; v_call: TRBV29-1; clone_size: NA
cdr3_aa: CASSLRGLSSGNTIYF; v_call: TRBV7-2; clone_size: NA